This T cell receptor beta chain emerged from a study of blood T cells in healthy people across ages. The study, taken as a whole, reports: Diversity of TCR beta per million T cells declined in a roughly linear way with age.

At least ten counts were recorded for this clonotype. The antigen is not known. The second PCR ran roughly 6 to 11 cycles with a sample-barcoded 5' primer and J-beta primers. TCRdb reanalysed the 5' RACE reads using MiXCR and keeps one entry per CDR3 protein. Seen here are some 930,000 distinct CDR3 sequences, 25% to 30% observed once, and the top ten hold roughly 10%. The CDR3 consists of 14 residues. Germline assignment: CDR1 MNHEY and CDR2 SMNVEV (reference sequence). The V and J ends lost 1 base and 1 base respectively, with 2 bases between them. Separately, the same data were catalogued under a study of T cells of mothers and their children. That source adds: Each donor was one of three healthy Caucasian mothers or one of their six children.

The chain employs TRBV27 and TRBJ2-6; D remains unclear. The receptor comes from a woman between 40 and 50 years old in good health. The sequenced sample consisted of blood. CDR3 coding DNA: TGTGCCAGCAGTTTATGGTCTGGGGCCAACGTCCTGACTTTC. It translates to CASSLWSGANVLTF.